This TCR beta chain was documented in a study of blood T cells in healthy people across ages. V shed 4 bases and J 6 bases; nucleotides not matched to a gene: 5. The CDR3 has 14 residues. This clonotype was recorded at least ten times. The authors ran a second PCR of about 7 to 12 cycles using a sample-barcoded 5' primer and a J-beta primer mix. TCRdb reprocessed the 5' RACE reads with MiXCR, giving one entry per CDR3 protein. The sample contains 550,000 to 700,000 distinct CDR3 sequences, roughly 29% of which appear only once. Sequenced sample: blood. The chain uses TRBV12-3 or TRBV12-4 and TRBJ1-4; the match to TRBD1 covers 7 bases. This receptor was taken from a woman between 65 and 79 years old in good health. CDR3 DNA sequence: TGTGCCAGCAGTTCGGGTCAGGGGGATGAAAAACTGTTTTTT. This encodes CASSSGQGDEKLFF.